This T cell receptor beta chain stems from a study of T cell responses to AZD1222 COVID-19 vaccine. V was trimmed by 4 bases and J by 4 bases, leaving 7 bases between them. This CDR3 comprises 11 residues. In germline, CDR1 is SQVTM, CDR2 ANQGSEA. Findings and caveats of the study: Rises in breadth and depth of Spike-specific TCRs came after two AZD1222 doses. Reportedly, close to half of spike-specific TCRs are directed against unmutated variant regions. Repertoires were sampled only after the peak T cell response.

Clones were read by immunoSEQ multiplex PCR, and TCRdb kept only the in-frame ones, dropping some. The sample includes approximately 160,000 clones, roughly 89% of them seen just once. With regard to this clone: What it binds is not known.

This TCR was recovered from an adult in good health. The J gene is TRBJ2-5, the V gene TRBV29-1; D may be TRBD2 (5 bases). Source: peripheral blood, taken on day 0 of AZD1222 vaccination. CDR3 in DNA: TGCAGCGTTGGTAGCGTAGAGACCCAGTACTTC. Translated, it gives CSVGSVETQYF.